Below are 27 T cell receptor beta chains sequenced from a single sample in a study of chemoradiotherapy in HPV16-positive cancers. Some clones are missing from TCRdb's copy, which holds only in-frame ones; the method was immunoSEQ multiplex PCR. The top ten clones hold 3% to 4% of a sample with fewer than 20,000 clones, roughly 84% of them seen once. The specimen comprised blood, sampled from a patient who underwent chemoradiotherapy. These TCRs come from a human donor with HPV-associated anogenital cancer.

The chain combines TRBV19 with TRBJ1-5; D might be TRBD1 (5 bases). Germline V gene lookup returns CDR1 LNHDA and CDR2 SQIVND (reference sequence). This CDR3 comprises 15 residues. The V end was cut by 6 bases, the J end by 0 bases, with 12 bases between. The DNA of the CDR3 is TGTGCCAGTAGGGGGCAGGGCTATAGCAATCAGCCCCAGCATTTT. Translation: CASRGQGYSNQPQHF.

The chain couples TRBV28 to TRBJ1-1; D gene unclear. The V end lost 5 bases, the J end lost 1 base, and 5 bases lay between the germline ends. This CDR3 spans 12 amino acids. Germline CDR1 MDHEN, CDR2 SYDVKM. CDR3 residues: CASSGGNTEAFF. The CDR3 DNA follows: TGTGCCAGCAGTGGCGGGAACACTGAAGCTTTCTTT.

V usage is TRBV7-2 and J usage is TRBJ2-3; 10 bases line up with TRBD2. V shed 4 bases, J shed 4 bases, and the junction held 8 bases outside the gene matches. CDR3 length: 16 residues. Germline V CDR1 and CDR2: SGHTA, FQGNSA. The CDR3 nucleotides are TGTGCCAGCAGCTGGAGCGGGGGGGCCGGAGCAGATACGCAGTATTTT. This sequence encodes CASSWSGGAGADTQYF.

The CDR3 region is CASSLVPGGSNTGELFF. The CDR3 DNA follows: TGTGCCAGCAGCTTAGTACCTGGGGGCAGCAACACCGGGGAGCTGTTTTTT. The rearrangement uses TRBV7-8 and TRBJ2-2; D may be TRBD1 (6 bases). The CDR3 extends over 17 amino acids. Germline assignment: CDR1 SGHVS and CDR2 FQNEAQ. Trimming removed 1 base at V and 2 bases at J, with 14 bases between.

The chain uses TRBV2 and TRBJ1-4; D is possibly TRBD1 (6 bases). Trimming took off 7 bases at V and 5 bases at J, with 11 bases between the two ends. The CDR3 sequence is 13 residues long. Germline values: CDR1 SNHLY, CDR2 FYNNEI. CDR3: CASTYGQNEKLFF. The CDR3 bases are TGTGCCAGCACCTACGGACAGAATGAAAAACTGTTTTTT. The entire variable domain, with the rest obtained from reference TRBV2 and TRBJ1-4, is as follows: EPEVTQTPSHQVTQMGQEVILRCVPISNHLYFYWYRQILGQKVEFLVSFYNNEISEKSEIFDDQFSVERPDGSNFTLKIRSTKLEDSAMYFCASTYGQNEKLFFGSGTQLSVL.

This clone came up once. The chain uses TRBV7-3 and TRBJ2-3, with D perhaps assigned TRBD1 or TRBD2 (6 bases each). Germline V lookup: CDR1 SGHTA, CDR2 FQGTGA. The CDR3 is 18 amino acids. Trimming took off 2 bases at V and 4 bases at J, with 22 bases between the two ends. Written as DNA, the CDR3 is TGTGCCAGCAGCTTAGTTTTGGCGGGGACACCAGGCGCAGATACGCAGTATTTT. It encodes CASSLVLAGTPGADTQYF.

V usage is TRBV7-6 and J usage is TRBJ1-5, with D unresolved. The germline gives CDR1 SGHVS, CDR2 FNYEAQ. The CDR3 spans 13 residues. The V and J ends lost 5 bases and 1 base respectively, with 6 bases between them. DNA for the CDR3: TGTGCCAGCAGCCAAGACAGCAATCAGCCCCAGCATTTT. This sequence encodes CASSQDSNQPQHF.

This clone came up a few times. The V call is TRBV4-1, the J call TRBJ1-6, with 9 bases lining up with TRBD1. The V and J ends lost 0 bases and 11 bases, in that order; junction bases with no gene match: 8. CDR3 length: 16 residues. The germline gives CDR1 MGHRA, CDR2 YSYEKL. CDR3 sequence reads: CASSQEGTGMGPPLHF. In DNA, the CDR3 is TGCGCCAGCAGCCAAGAGGGGACAGGGATGGGTCCACCCCTCCACTTT.

This chain uses TRBV9 with TRBJ2-1; 7 bases match TRBD2. V lost 4 bases, J lost 0 bases, and 4 bases stayed unmatched. This CDR3 has 15 residues. From germline, CDR1 is SGDLS and CDR2 YYNGEE. This chain's CDR3 is CASSLGGNSYNEQFF. Here the CDR3 DNA reads TGTGCCAGCAGCCTCGGGGGGAACTCCTACAATGAGCAGTTCTTC.

The chain employs TRBV5-1 and TRBJ1-1, with TRBD1 as a possible D gene (5 bases). This CDR3 comprises 13 residues. Germline V gene data show CDR1 as SGHRS and CDR2 as YFSETQ. The germline V and J ends were trimmed by 0 bases and 6 bases, with 9 bases remaining between them. The DNA for the CDR3 is TGCGCCAGCAGCTTGGGTGGGGCAGCTGAAGCTTTCTTT. Translated, it gives CASSLGGAAEAFF.

The chain couples TRBV6-1 to TRBJ1-4, with 9 bases identical to TRBD1. This CDR3 is built from 14 residues. Germline-derived CDR1 and CDR2 are MNHNS and SASEGT. Germline trimming cut 2 bases from V and 16 bases from J; bases unmatched to any gene: 11. DNA for the CDR3: TGTGCCAGCAGTGAATATCTCCGGGACAGGGTTTCGTTTTTT. Protein: CASSEYLRDRVSFF.

The chain has TRBV2 and TRBJ1-2; tentatively, D is TRBD1 (6 bases). Trimming cost V 7 bases and J 7 bases, with 19 bases left between them. The germline gives CDR1 SNHLY, CDR2 FYNNEI. The length of the CDR3 is 14 residues. Here the CDR3 DNA reads TGTGCCAGCAAAGGACTAAAAGGGGGTGGTGGCTACACCTTC. It encodes CASKGLKGGGGYTF.

The V and J genes are TRBV7-8 and TRBJ1-2; D is possibly TRBD1 (6 bases). The CDR3 extends over 16 amino acids. Per germline, CDR1 SGHVS and CDR2 FQNEAQ. Trimming removed 2 bases at V and 4 bases at J, with 17 bases between. The DNA of the CDR3 is TGTGCCAGCAGCTTATCCACAGGGAGGGCGACCTATGGCTACACCTTC. Translated: CASSLSTGRATYGYTF.

The rearrangement links TRBV2 to TRBJ2-5; 9 positions agree with TRBD1. Germline loops: CDR1 SNHLY, CDR2 FYNNEI. The CDR3 sequence is 14 residues long. With V trimmed by 4 bases and J by 4 bases, 4 bases remained unmatched. DNA of the CDR3: TGTGCCAGCAGTGCTGACAGGGGGTCAGAGACCCAGTACTTC. As protein: CASSADRGSETQYF.

This rearrangement joins TRBV5-6 to TRBJ2-7; TRBD1 matches 7 bases. In germline, CDR1 is SGHDT, CDR2 YYEEEE. This CDR3 is 13 amino acids long. The V segment lost 4 bases and the J segment 3 bases; nucleotides outside the gene matches: 4. CDR3 DNA sequence: TGTGCCAGCAGCCTAGGGACAGACTACGAGCAGTACTTC. Amino acids: CASSLGTDYEQYF.

This chain links TRBV18 with TRBJ1-1, with 7 nucleotides matching TRBD1. The germline V gene has CDR1 KGHSH and CDR2 LQKENI. Trimming cost V 2 bases and J 4 bases; bases outside gene matches: 4. The CDR3 length is 14 residues. CDR3: CASSPSRGSTEAFF. The CDR3, as DNA: TGTGCCAGCTCACCAAGCAGGGGGTCCACTGAAGCTTTCTTT. Full variable domain (remainder filled in from reference TRBV18 and TRBJ1-1): NAGVMQNPRHLVRRRGQEARLRCSPMKGHSHVYWYRQLPEEGLKFMVYLQKENIIDESGMPKERFSAEFPKEGPSILRIQQVVRGDSAAYFCASSPSRGSTEAFFGQGTRLTVV.

J is TRBJ1-1 and V is TRBV5-1; 10 bases fit TRBD1. The CDR3 loop spans 13 amino acids. Germline trimming cut 7 bases from V and 6 bases from J; bases unmatched to any gene: 6. CDR1 is SGHRS, CDR2 YFSETQ, per germline. CDR3 sequence: CASRQGAIPEAFF. The CDR3 nucleotides read TGCGCCAGCCGACAGGGGGCGATTCCTGAAGCTTTCTTT.

The gene calls are TRBV6-5 and TRBJ1-5, with 7 bases that match TRBD1. V gave up 6 bases and J gave up 1 base; unmatched junction bases: 6. Germline V CDR1 and CDR2: MNHEY, SVGAGI. The CDR3 extends over 15 amino acids. The CDR3 region is CASSLTGVSNQPQHF. In DNA, the CDR3 is TGTGCCAGCAGCCTAACAGGGGTGAGCAATCAGCCCCAGCATTTT.

This chain links TRBV28 with TRBJ2-7; 7 bases map to TRBD1. There are 15 residues in the CDR3. Germline V gives CDR1 MDHEN, CDR2 SYDVKM. J lost 6 bases, V lost 4 bases, and 12 bases had no gene match. CDR3: CASSSWTGLVGEQYF. CDR3 bases: TGTGCCAGCAGTTCCTGGACAGGCCTGGTTGGCGAGCAGTACTTC.

This clone was observed a single time. V gene TRBV5-5 combines with J gene TRBJ2-1; 7 bases match TRBD1. CDR1 is SGHKS, CDR2 YYEKEE, per germline (reference sequence). This CDR3 contains 13 residues. V trimming: 4 bases; J trimming: 9 bases; junction bases outside the gene matches: 7. The CDR3 region is CASSVTGIVEQFF. DNA for the CDR3: TGTGCCAGCAGCGTGACAGGGATCGTTGAGCAGTTCTTC.

The chain employs TRBV7-2 and TRBJ2-7; D remains unclear. The CDR3 is 14 residues long. CDR1 SGHTA and CDR2 FQGNSA come from the germline V gene. The V end lost 5 bases, the J end lost 7 bases, and 18 bases lay between the germline ends. This chain's CDR3 is CASSDTWNPVEQYF. As DNA, the CDR3 is TGTGCCAGCAGCGACACCTGGAATCCCGTTGAGCAGTACTTC.

The chain has TRBV6-5 and TRBJ1-1; D not resolved. The CDR3 extends over 13 amino acids. The germline V gene encodes CDR1 MNHEY and CDR2 SVGAGI. Trimming shortened V by 5 bases and J by 9 bases, and 16 bases separated the two germline ends. The DNA of the CDR3 is TGTGCCAGCAGTCCAACCACCGGGCGTCAAGCTTTCTTT. It yields the protein CASSPTTGRQAFF.

CDR3 region: CASSQVGGQYEQYF. CDR3 nucleotide sequence: TGTGCCAGCAGCCAAGTAGGGGGACAATACGAGCAGTACTTC. The chain uses TRBV14 and TRBJ2-7; maybe TRBD1 (6 bases). The CDR3 has 14 residues. Trimming left V 1 base short and J 4 bases short, with 11 bases between. Germline values: CDR1 SGHDN, CDR2 FVKESK.

This clone was found once. J is TRBJ1-4 and V is TRBV4-1; tentative D call: TRBD1 (6 bases). This CDR3 spans 15 amino acids. Germline V gives CDR1 MGHRA, CDR2 YSYEKL. V was pared by 1 base and J by 10 bases, with 16 bases between. CDR3 in amino acids: CASSQGSGGDGKLFF. The CDR3 coding sequence is TGCGCCAGCAGCCAAGGTAGCGGGGGCGACGGAAAACTGTTTTTT.

In its sample, this clone was seen once. This chain uses TRBV28 with TRBJ1-2, with D perhaps matching TRBD1 (5 bases). Germline loops: CDR1 MDHEN, CDR2 SYDVKM. The CDR3 runs to 14 residues. V gave up 3 bases and J gave up 5 bases, with 13 bases separating them. This CDR3 is CASSLGRGGYGYTF. The CDR3 DNA reads TGTGCCAGCAGTTTGGGGAGGGGTGGGTATGGCTACACCTTC.

The chain joins TRBV10-1 to TRBJ2-4, with D tentatively TRBD2 (5 bases). Germline lookup yields CDR1 WNHNN and CDR2 SYGVQD (reference sequence). V lost 6 bases to trimming and J lost 8 bases, with 20 bases between them. The CDR3 totals 15 residues. As DNA, the CDR3 is TGCGCCAGCAGCGCGGACTTGGGCTATGAAGACATTCAGTACTTC. It translates to CASSADLGYEDIQYF.

The gene calls are TRBV5-1 and TRBJ2-7; 11 bases fit TRBD2. Trimming took 1 base from V and 6 from J; bases not matched to a gene: 12. This CDR3 is built from 17 residues. Germline V gene sequence: CDR1 SGHRS, CDR2 YFSETQ. DNA of the CDR3: TGCGCCAGCAGCTTGATGGCTAGCGGGGGGCCGGGCGGCGAGCAGTACTTC. This sequence encodes CASSLMASGGPGGEQYF.